The next 32 T cell receptor beta chains were all read from a single sample in a study of T-cell memory formation after mild COVID-19. From the 5' RACE reads, TCRdb called clonotypes with MiXCR, one entry per CDR3 protein. The repertoire consists of 13,000 or so distinct CDR3 sequences, with roughly 15% occurring once and the leading ten covering 50% to 70%. Sequencing was carried out using PBMCs or a T cell subset sorted from them (not recorded which). These receptors all stem from a man younger than 35 who had mild COVID-19 (a few samples of this study predate the infection). Cell type and time point are not known.

A few counts support this clonotype. The chain links TRBV4-1 to TRBJ2-7; weak D call: TRBD1 (5 bases). Germline V gives CDR1 MGHRA, CDR2 YSYEKL. V was shortened by 3 bases and J by 1 base, with 10 bases between the two germline ends. This CDR3 comprises 14 residues. CDR3 loop: CASSQLRVSYEQYF. CDR3 sequence (DNA): TGCGCCAGCAGCCAGCTCAGGGTTTCCTACGAGCAGTACTTC.

The rearrangement uses TRBV20-1 and TRBJ2-1, with D possibly TRBD2 on 6 matching bases. The V gene lost 3 bases and the J gene lost 7 bases, with 19 bases spanning the gap. Germline loops: CDR1 DFQATT, CDR2 SNEGSKA (reference sequence). This CDR3 is 15 amino acids long. The CDR3 protein is CSARKSSLGGNEQFF. For the CDR3, the DNA is TGCAGTGCTAGGAAGTCGTCGCTAGGAGGGAATGAGCAGTTCTTC.

This clonotype was seen a handful of times. CDR3 region: CASSLEDGFSPYNSPLHF. In DNA, the CDR3 is TGTGCCAGCAGCCTCGAGGACGGATTCTCGCCGTATAATTCACCCCTCCACTTT. The rearrangement links TRBV4-2 to TRBJ1-6; D not resolved. This CDR3 contains 18 residues. V was pared by 4 bases and J by 4 bases, with 20 bases between. Germline values: CDR1 LGHNA, CDR2 YNFKEQ.

This clonotype was seen a handful of times. Germline is not matched at one junction end, which may reflect a read error. This chain uses TRBV29-1 with TRBJ2-2; TRBD2 might be the D (5 bases). CDR3 length equals 13 residues. Germline V gene sequence: CDR1 SQVTM, CDR2 ANQGSEA. The CDR3 here is CSVESSHTGELIF. In DNA form, the CDR3 reads TGCAGCGTTGAATCCTCCCACACCGGGGAGCTGATTTTT.

The V and J genes are TRBV7-9 and TRBJ2-3, with 10 positions matching TRBD2. The CDR3 extends over 15 amino acids. Unmatched junction bases numbered 5, after V lost 5 bases and J lost 3 bases. Germline V gives CDR1 SEHNR, CDR2 FQNEAQ (reference sequence). The CDR3 nucleotides read TGTGCCAGCAGCGCAGGACTAGCGGAGACAGATACGCAGTATTTT. Translating gives CASSAGLAETDTQYF.

This chain links TRBV11-2 with TRBJ2-3; D ambiguous. Per the germline V gene, CDR1 is SGHAT and CDR2 is FQNNGV. V dropped 5 bases and J dropped 5 bases, with 8 bases sitting between them. This CDR3 comprises 12 residues. CDR3 DNA: TGTGCCAGCAGCCTCCTAGTAGATACGCAGTATTTT. Its translation is CASSLLVDTQYF.

This clonotype was found many times. The rearrangement uses TRBV7-3 and TRBJ2-3, with D perhaps TRBD1 or TRBD2 (5 bases each). Trimming left V 5 bases short and J 0 bases short, with 18 bases between. CDR1 is SGHTA and CDR2 is FQGTGA in the germline V gene. The CDR3 is made up of 17 amino acids. CDR3 nucleotide sequence: TGTGCCAGCAGCCGGAACCCTCCTCGGGGCAGCACAGATACGCAGTATTTT. As protein: CASSRNPPRGSTDTQYF.

This clonotype was recorded many times. The V call is TRBV7-2, the J call TRBJ2-5, with D uncertain. Germline V CDR1 and CDR2: SGHTA, FQGNSA. The CDR3 spans 11 residues. Trimming pared 5 bases from V and 9 bases from J, leaving 10 bases between. As DNA, the CDR3 is TGTGCCAGCAGCGCAGAGTCGGCCCAGTACTTC. Translation gives CASSAESAQYF.

This clonotype showed up just a few times. J is TRBJ1-1 and V is TRBV5-4, with D unresolved. Per germline, CDR1 SGHNT and CDR2 YYREEE (reference sequence). V lost 4 bases and J lost 1, with 14 bases in between. The CDR3 loop spans 15 amino acids. Here the CDR3 reads CASSRMGDWNTEAFF. CDR3 bases: TGTGCCAGCAGCCGCATGGGAGACTGGAACACTGAAGCTTTCTTT. Together with reference TRBV5-4 and TRBJ1-1, the CDR3 gives the full variable domain: ETGVTQSPTHLIKTRGQQVTLRCSSQSGHNTVSWYQQALGQGPQFIFQYYREEENGRGNFPPRFSGLQFPNYSSELNVNALELDDSALYLCASSRMGDWNTEAFFGQGTRLTVV.

This clonotype showed up just a few times. The V and J genes are TRBV18 and TRBJ1-6; the D gene is possibly TRBD1 (6 bases). V was clipped by 2 bases and J by 7 bases, with 27 bases between them. The CDR3 covers 20 residues. CDR1 KGHSH and CDR2 LQKENI come from the germline V gene. CDR3 DNA: TGTGCCAGCTCACCAAGACTCCTCACCGGGACACAAAAAGCCAATTCACCCCTCCACTTT. Protein sequence: CASSPRLLTGTQKANSPLHF.

This clonotype is medium-sized (0.01 to 0.1%) in the sample. The chain uses TRBV7-2 and TRBJ2-3; the match to TRBD2 covers 8 bases. This CDR3 region has 12 residues. Germline-derived CDR1 and CDR2 are SGHTA and FQGNSA. Germline trimming cut 4 bases from V and 13 bases from J; bases unmatched to any gene: 7. The CDR3 DNA reads TGTGCCAGCAGCTCAAGTAGCGGGGCGGAGTATTTT. Residues: CASSSSSGAEYF.

At least ten counts were recorded for this clonotype. In nucleotides, the CDR3 is TGCGCCAGCAGCCAAGTTCTGGGTGGCTACGAGCAGTACTTC. It specifies CASSQVLGGYEQYF. This rearrangement joins TRBV4-1 to TRBJ2-7, with no clear D. This CDR3 is 14 amino acids long. The V gene's germline CDR1 is MGHRA and CDR2 YSYEKL. V dropped 1 base and J dropped 3 bases, with 10 bases sitting between them.

This clonotype has just a few counts. The rearrangement links TRBV2 to TRBJ2-2; D gene uncertain. The ends were cut back, 9 bases at V and 6 bases at J, with 8 bases in the middle. CDR1 is SNHLY, CDR2 FYNNEI, per germline. The length of the CDR3 is 11 residues. The CDR3 loop is CASYFSGELFF. The CDR3 DNA follows: TGTGCCAGTTACTTCTCCGGGGAGCTGTTTTTT.

The chain carries TRBV7-9 and TRBJ2-7, with 11 bases that match TRBD1. J lost 5 bases, V lost 5 bases, and 8 bases had no gene match. Germline CDR1 and CDR2: SEHNR and FQNEAQ (reference sequence). CDR3 length: 15 residues. CDR3 region: CASSTRDRGVDEQYF. CDR3 DNA: TGTGCCAGCAGCACCAGGGACAGGGGGGTTGACGAGCAGTACTTC.

The chain is built from TRBV28 and TRBJ2-5; D is tentatively TRBD1 or TRBD2 (5 bases each). V was clipped by 5 bases and J by 2 bases, with 12 bases between them. CDR1 MDHEN and CDR2 SYDVKM come from the germline V gene. The CDR3 length is 14 residues. CDR3 coding DNA: TGTGCCAGCAGTCACGGGACGGGACAAGAGACCCAGTACTTC. As protein: CASSHGTGQETQYF.

This chain connects TRBV6-5 to TRBJ1-4, with 9 bases fitting TRBD1. V shed 2 bases, J shed 7 bases, and the junction held 5 bases outside the gene matches. Germline V gene data show CDR1 as MNHEY and CDR2 as SVGAGI. The CDR3 has 15 amino acids. This chain's CDR3 is CASSYRQGVVEKLFF. Here the CDR3 DNA reads TGTGCCAGCAGTTACCGACAGGGGGTTGTTGAAAAACTGTTTTTT.

This clonotype occurred a few times. The V and J genes are TRBV9 and TRBJ1-2; D perhaps matches TRBD1 (6 bases). Trimming cost V 0 bases and J 0 bases, with 21 bases left between them. Per the germline V gene, CDR1 is SGDLS and CDR2 is YYNGEE. This CDR3 has 19 residues. The CDR3 region has the DNA TGTGCCAGCAGCGTAGACCCCCGGACAGTAATCTCCTCTAACTATGGCTACACCTTC. This encodes CASSVDPRTVISSNYGYTF.

This clonotype has ten or more counts. The chain's CDR3 is CASTPMTSRTGELFF. CDR3 coding DNA: TGTGCCAGCACCCCAATGACTAGCCGGACCGGGGAGCTGTTTTTT. This chain connects TRBV12-3 or TRBV12-4 to TRBJ2-2, with TRBD2 matching over 7 bases. V lost 7 bases, J lost 5 bases, and 10 bases stayed unmatched. The CDR3 spans 15 residues.

This clonotype has ten or more counts. The chain uses TRBV27 and TRBJ1-5; D is possibly TRBD1 (6 bases). This CDR3 has 16 amino acids. The V end lost 0 bases, the J end lost 5 bases, and 14 bases lay between the germline ends. Per the germline V gene, CDR1 is MNHEY and CDR2 is SMNVEV (reference sequence). CDR3 residues: CASSLSKGELDQPQHF. The CDR3, as DNA: TGTGCCAGCAGTTTATCCAAGGGGGAATTAGATCAGCCCCAGCATTTT.

This clonotype occurred many times. V is TRBV7-6 and J is TRBJ2-3, with a tentative D call TRBD1 (5 bases). The CDR3 covers 15 residues. V gave up 4 bases and J gave up 3 bases, with 14 bases separating them. Germline V gene sequence: CDR1 SGHVS, CDR2 FNYEAQ. Written as DNA, the CDR3 is TGTGCCAGCAGCTCCCAGGGTGTTGTTACAGATACGCAGTATTTT. Amino acids: CASSSQGVVTDTQYF.

This clonotype appeared a single time. With a much larger clone just one base away, this may be a read error. This chain links TRBV5-1 with TRBJ1-4; no clear D gene. Between the trimmed V and J ends, which lost 0 bases and 7 bases, there was a span of 7 bases. Germline lookup yields CDR1 SGHRS and CDR2 YFSETQ. The CDR3 is 13 residues long. This CDR3 reads CASSLDGIEKLFF. The CDR3 region has the DNA TGCGCCAGCAGCTTGGACGGGATTGAAAAACTGTTTTTT.

This clonotype was detected only a few times. The chain uses TRBV6-6 and TRBJ1-4, with TRBD1 matching 7 bases. There are 17 residues in the CDR3. The germline V gene has CDR1 MNHNY and CDR2 SVGAGI (reference sequence). V trimming: 9 bases; J trimming: 0 bases; junction bases outside the gene matches: 13. CDR3 protein: CASHSLQGTATNEKLFF. The CDR3, as DNA: TGTGCCAGTCACTCCCTACAGGGGACAGCAACTAATGAAAAACTGTTTTTT.

At least ten counts were recorded for this clonotype. V and J are TRBV20-1 and TRBJ2-7; D may be TRBD1 (5 bases). Trimming stripped 0 bases from V and 2 bases from J, with 14 bases between. CDR1 is DFQATT, CDR2 SNEGSKA, per germline (reference sequence). There are 15 residues in the CDR3. CDR3 bases: TGCAGTGCTAGAGATCAGCGCAGGGCCCCCTACGAGCAGTACTTC. This codes for CSARDQRRAPYEQYF.

This clonotype was seen repeatedly, ten times or more. The chain recombines TRBV7-7 with TRBJ2-2; D is unclear. Trimming shortened V by 8 bases and J by 4 bases, and 8 bases separated the two germline ends. The V gene's germline CDR1 is SSHAT and CDR2 FNYEAQ (reference sequence). The CDR3 extends over 12 amino acids. CDR3 in DNA: TGTGCCAGCCTGGAGCCCACCGGGGAGCTGTTTTTT. This codes for CASLEPTGELFF.

By sample fraction, this clonotype is medium-sized. The V and J genes are TRBV5-6 and TRBJ2-7; D unclear. The CDR3 covers 12 residues. CDR1 and CDR2 from the germline V gene are SGHDT and YYEEEE. The V gene lost 3 bases and the J gene lost 10 bases, with 14 bases spanning the gap. CDR3 coding DNA: TGTGCCAGCAGCTCCCTGACGTCAAGTCAGTACTTC. Its translation: CASSSLTSSQYF.

By sample fraction, this clonotype is medium-sized. The chain has TRBV6-6 and TRBJ2-1, with 8 bases fitting TRBD2. V trimming: 1 base; J trimming: 1 base; junction bases outside the gene matches: 6. The CDR3 contains 17 residues. CDR1 and CDR2 (germline): MNHNY, SVGAGI (reference sequence). The CDR3 sequence: CASSYYFGGVSYNEQFF. The CDR3 DNA follows: TGTGCCAGCAGTTACTATTTCGGGGGGGTGTCCTACAATGAGCAGTTCTTC.

This clonotype showed up many times. This sequence joins TRBV12-3 or TRBV12-4 and TRBJ1-6, with D unclear. V was shortened by 5 bases and J by 0 bases, with 5 bases between the two germline ends. CDR3 length: 14 amino acids. In DNA, the CDR3 is TGTGCCAGCAGTCGGTACTCCTATAATTCACCCCTCCACTTT. It codes for CASSRYSYNSPLHF.

This clonotype showed up many times. This chain connects TRBV4-1 to TRBJ1-2, with D hard to call. CDR1 and CDR2 from the germline V gene are MGHRA and YSYEKL. CDR3 length equals 14 residues. Deletions cut 0 bases from V and 6 bases from J, with 11 bases between. The CDR3 DNA sequence: TGCGCCAGCAGCCAAGAAGGGAGATTTGATGGCTACACCTTC. Encoded protein: CASSQEGRFDGYTF.

In its sample, this clonotype was seen a few times. J is TRBJ2-1 and V is TRBV11-3; 9 bases map to TRBD1. Germline loops: CDR1 SGHNT, CDR2 YENEEA. After removal of 5 bases from V and 7 bases from J, the junction contained 6 bases not matched to a gene. CDR3 length: 14 amino acids. This chain's CDR3 is CASSQGQGMNEQFF. CDR3 nucleotides: TGTGCCAGCAGCCAAGGACAGGGGATGAATGAGCAGTTCTTC.

This clonotype was seen at least ten times. The chain recombines TRBV2 with TRBJ1-1; D remains ambiguous. The CDR3 runs 15 residues. Per germline, CDR1 SNHLY and CDR2 FYNNEI. Trimming took off 0 bases at V and 0 bases at J, with 8 bases between the two ends. The CDR3 is CASSEAAEVNTEAFF. The CDR3 region has the DNA TGTGCCAGCAGTGAAGCTGCTGAGGTGAACACTGAAGCTTTCTTT.

This clonotype was observed at least ten times. The V gene is TRBV18, the J gene TRBJ2-1, with 8 nucleotides matching TRBD1. CDR1 KGHSH and CDR2 LQKENI come from the germline V gene. The trim removed 1 base at V and 5 bases at J, leaving 4 bases unmatched. CDR3 length: 15 amino acids. CDR3 region: CASSPLAQGDNEQFF. The CDR3 bases are TGTGCCAGCTCACCACTAGCACAGGGGGACAATGAGCAGTTCTTC. The full variable domain, with the rest looked up from reference TRBV18 and TRBJ2-1, is NAGVMQNPRHLVRRRGQEARLRCSPMKGHSHVYWYRQLPEEGLKFMVYLQKENIIDESGMPKERFSAEFPKEGPSILRIQQVVRGDSAAYFCASSPLAQGDNEQFFGPGTRLTVL.

This clonotype occurred many times. The chain recombines TRBV7-3 with TRBJ2-7; 8 bases are shared with TRBD2. V was pared by 2 bases and J by 0 bases, with 0 bases of the junction left unmatched. Germline CDR1 reads SGHTA; CDR2 reads FQGTGA. The CDR3 is 14 residues long. CDR3 sequence: CASSLAGGSYEQYF. CDR3 sequence (DNA): TGTGCCAGCAGCTTAGCGGGGGGCTCCTACGAGCAGTACTTC.